The next 10 T cell receptor beta chains were all read from a single sample in a study of blood T cell repertoires in COVID-19. The method was immunoSEQ multiplex PCR; TCRdb's version includes in-frame clones alone and lacks a portion of them. The table lists around 150,000 clones, 92% of them singletons. The specimen sequenced was peripheral blood. All receptors come from a man aged 25-45 years with COVID-19, enrolled during active disease.

The V call is TRBV7-9, the J call TRBJ1-1; D perhaps matches TRBD1 (6 bases). Between the trimmed V and J ends, which lost 3 bases and 4 bases, there was a span of 9 bases. This CDR3 is built from 13 residues. The germline V gene encodes CDR1 SEHNR and CDR2 FQNEAQ (reference sequence). The CDR3 nucleotides read TGTGCCAGCAGCTTGGAAGGGGGCACTGAAGCTTTCTTT. Translating gives CASSLEGGTEAFF.

V gene TRBV7-3 combines with J gene TRBJ2-3; 14 bases agree with TRBD2. The CDR3 is 16 residues long. CDR1 and CDR2 from the germline V gene are SGHTA and FQGTGA. With V trimmed by 3 bases and J by 4 bases, 3 bases remained unmatched. The CDR3: CASSFGTSGSADTQYF. CDR3 DNA: TGTGCCAGCAGCTTCGGGACTAGCGGGAGTGCAGATACGCAGTATTTT.

J is TRBJ1-1 and V is TRBV5-5, with 10 bases fitting TRBD1. Germline CDR1 SGHKS, CDR2 YYEKEE (reference sequence). This CDR3 region has 13 residues. V shed 4 bases, J shed 10 bases, and the junction held 7 bases outside the gene matches. In DNA form, the CDR3 reads TGTGCCAGCAGCCCCGGACAGGGGGATCGAGCTTTCTTT. It encodes CASSPGQGDRAFF. Full variable domain (outside the CDR3, taken from reference TRBV5-5 and TRBJ1-1): DAGVTQSPTHLIKTRGQQVTLRCSPISGHKSVSWYQQVLGQGPQFIFQYYEKEERGRGNFPDRFSARQFPNYSSELNVNALLLGDSALYLCASSPGQGDRAFFGQGTRLTVV.

The V call is TRBV7-3, the J call TRBJ1-3, with D perhaps TRBD1 (5 bases). This CDR3 region has 14 residues. Trimming left V 3 bases short and J 8 bases short, with 14 bases between. CDR1 is SGHTA and CDR2 is FQGTGA in the germline V gene. Here the CDR3 reads CASSLRGLGDTIYF. CDR3 bases: TGTGCCAGCAGCTTGCGGGGCTTAGGAGACACCATATATTTT.

V is TRBV1 and J is TRBJ1-3; the DNA was not compared with TRBD1, the D call given in the table. TRBV1 is shown as a pseudogene. The CDR3 contains 15 residues. The CDR3 DNA is TGCACCAGCAGCCGGAGGACAGTATCTGGAAACACCATATATTTT. Translation gives CTSSRRTVSGNTIYF.

V gene TRBV18 combines with J gene TRBJ2-3; 10 positions match TRBD1. V gave up 6 bases and J gave up 4 bases; unmatched junction bases: 16. Germline V CDR1 and CDR2: KGHSH, LQKENI. This CDR3 spans 18 amino acids. The CDR3 DNA reads TGTGCCAGCTCTTCCCCTTTCTCGACAGGGGGCGTCCCAGATACGCAGTATTTT. It is translated as CASSSPFSTGGVPDTQYF.

The chain uses TRBV5-6 and TRBJ2-3; 7 bases map to TRBD1. Germline values: CDR1 SGHDT, CDR2 YYEEEE. With 1 base clipped from V and 4 bases from J, the junction kept 0 bases outside the gene matches. This CDR3 spans 13 amino acids. CDR3 sequence (DNA): TGTGCCAGCAGCTTGACAGGGGCAGATACGCAGTATTTT. Amino acid sequence: CASSLTGADTQYF.

This clone was seen once. The chain has TRBV9 and TRBJ2-7; the match to TRBD2 covers 8 bases. The V gene end was trimmed by 7 bases and the J gene end by 5 bases; junction bases not matched to a gene: 14. Germline V CDR1 and CDR2: SGDLS, YYNGEE. CDR3 size: 15 residues. CDR3 sequence (DNA): TGTGCCAGCCCCCTTAATTGGGCGGGAGGTAACGAGCAGTACTTC. As protein: CASPLNWAGGNEQYF.

The V and J genes are TRBV7-9 and TRBJ2-1; 11 bases agree with TRBD2. CDR1 and CDR2 from the germline V gene are SEHNR and FQNEAQ (reference sequence). V trimming: 4 bases; J trimming: 9 bases; junction bases outside the gene matches: 11. CDR3 length: 16 residues. The CDR3 DNA follows: TGTGCCAGCAGCTCCGTAGCGGGAGGGCCTGGTTTTGAGCAGTTCTTC. Translating it yields CASSSVAGGPGFEQFF.

The J gene is TRBJ2-1, the V gene TRBV6-4, with TRBD2 matching over 14 bases. V lost 8 bases to trimming and J lost 6 bases; unmatched junction nucleotides: 12. The CDR3 loop spans 17 amino acids. The V gene's germline CDR1 is MRHNA and CDR2 SNTAGT. CDR3 amino acids: CASGSGTSGRIGNEQFF. In DNA form, the CDR3 reads TGTGCCAGCGGCTCCGGGACTAGCGGGAGAATCGGCAATGAGCAGTTCTTC.